The T cell receptor beta chain under discussion was sequenced for a study of blood T cells in healthy people across ages. Individuals who donated were healthy Caucasians from Russia aged 6 to 90. Sample-barcoded 5' priming and a J-beta primer mix drove a second PCR of about 6 to 12 cycles. MiXCR was run by TCRdb on the 5' RACE reads, yielding one entry per CDR3 protein. The sample includes under 850,000 distinct CDR3 sequences, roughly 35% of them seen just once. V lost 5 bases to trimming and J lost 7 bases; unmatched junction nucleotides: 19. Germline V gene sequence: CDR1 SEHNR, CDR2 FQNEAQ (reference sequence). This CDR3 has 17 amino acids.

This chain joins TRBV7-9 and TRBJ2-7, with 8 nucleotides matching TRBD1. The sample comprised blood. This receptor was obtained from a man younger than 35 in good health. The CDR3 loop is CASSLLGQGGPYNEQYF. DNA of the CDR3: TGTGCCAGCAGCCTACTCGGACAGGGTGGTCCCTACAATGAGCAGTACTTC.